The next 26 T cell receptor beta chains were all read from a single sample in a study of T cells after yellow fever vaccination. TCRdb ran MiXCR on the 5' RACE reads and lists one entry per CDR3 protein. The sample yields under 600,000 distinct CDR3 sequences, about 13% seen once. Sequencing was performed on PBMCs, taken on the day of the yellow fever booster vaccination. Every receptor here comes from a man aged 25 to 40 who received the YFV17D yellow fever vaccine.

The rearrangement joins TRBV7-9 to TRBJ2-1; 7 positions agree with TRBD2. The ends lost 3 bases at V and 7 bases at J; junction bases unmatched: 6. Germline V gives CDR1 SEHNR, CDR2 FQNEAQ (reference sequence). CDR3 length: 14 amino acids. The CDR3 is CASSLRGEGNEQFF. Written as DNA, the CDR3 is TGTGCCAGCAGCTTGAGAGGGGAGGGAAATGAGCAGTTCTTC.

This clonotype was seen more than once but under ten times. The chain has TRBV20-1 and TRBJ2-5; D may match TRBD1 or TRBD2 (6 bases each). With 4 bases removed from V and 5 bases from J, the gap between germline ends came to 17 bases. The CDR3 has 14 residues. Germline CDR1 reads DFQATT; CDR2 reads SNEGSKA (reference sequence). The CDR3 bases are TGCAGTGCTATCCCTGGAGGGGGGCGGGAGACCCAGTACTTC. It codes for CSAIPGGGRETQYF.

This chain uses TRBV20-1 with TRBJ2-5, with D perhaps assigned TRBD1 or TRBD2 (6 bases each). V was clipped by 7 bases and J by 7 bases, with 19 bases between them. The CDR3 is made up of 13 amino acids. The germline CDR1 and CDR2 sequences are DFQATT and SNEGSKA (reference sequence). The CDR3 coding sequence is TGCAGTGTTAGGGGGACCCTGGGGGGGACCCAGTACTTC. Translating it yields CSVRGTLGGTQYF.

This clonotype was seen a few times. V usage is TRBV5-1 and J usage is TRBJ2-7; possible D gene TRBD1, 6 bases. The CDR3 spans 15 residues. CDR1 is SGHRS and CDR2 is YFSETQ in the germline V gene. V lost 4 bases and J 2 bases, leaving 16 bases between the germline ends. The CDR3, as DNA: TGCGCCAGCAGCCCGGCGCCAGGGGTGACCTACGAGCAGTACTTC. Translated, it gives CASSPAPGVTYEQYF.

This clonotype was counted a few times. The chain recombines TRBV7-9 with TRBJ2-7; 12 nucleotides agree with TRBD2. After removal of 3 bases from V and 4 bases from J, the junction contained 7 bases not matched to a gene. This CDR3 is 16 amino acids long. The V gene's germline CDR1 is SEHNR and CDR2 FQNEAQ (reference sequence). CDR3 DNA sequence: TGTGCCAGCAGCTTTAGTCTGCTAGCGGGAGGGTACGAGCAGTACTTC. It encodes CASSFSLLAGGYEQYF.

This clonotype showed up just a few times. The chain links TRBV9 to TRBJ2-1, with 9 bases fitting TRBD1. V lost 4 bases and J lost 2; bases outside the gene matches: 16. This CDR3 is built from 19 residues. Germline CDR1 reads SGDLS; CDR2 reads YYNGEE. CDR3 bases: TGTGCCAGCAGCCCCCGGACAGGGGAAGCGGCTGACACCTACAATGAGCAGTTCTTC. Translating gives CASSPRTGEAADTYNEQFF.

This clonotype was detected ten times or more. The chain couples TRBV7-2 to TRBJ2-3; D not resolved. With 5 bases removed from V and 6 bases from J, the gap between germline ends came to 12 bases. Per the germline V gene, CDR1 is SGHTA and CDR2 is FQGNSA. There are 13 residues in the CDR3. In nucleotides, the CDR3 is TGTGCCAGCAGCCTTACTCCCCCCGATACGCAGTATTTT. As protein: CASSLTPPDTQYF.

This CDR3 is CRPRILESYNEQFF. In nucleotides, the CDR3 is TGCAGGCCAAGGATCCTAGAATCCTACAATGAGCAGTTCTTC. The rearrangement joins TRBV20-1 to TRBJ2-1; D is ambiguous. This CDR3 is built from 14 residues. Germline V CDR1 and CDR2: DFQATT, SNEGSKA (reference sequence).

This clonotype has at least ten counts. V and J are TRBV7-9 and TRBJ2-3, with D possibly TRBD2 on 6 matching bases. CDR1 is SEHNR and CDR2 is FQNEAQ in the germline V gene (reference sequence). Trimming shortened V by 5 bases and J by 0 bases, and 12 bases separated the two germline ends. The CDR3 extends over 15 amino acids. The CDR3 reads CASSPSGSSTDTQYF. In DNA, the CDR3 is TGTGCCAGCAGCCCCAGCGGGTCCAGCACAGATACGCAGTATTTT. The variable domain in full, with the rest retrieved from reference TRBV7-9 and TRBJ2-3, is DTGVSQNPRHKITKRGQNVTFRCDPISEHNRLYWYRQTLGQGPEFLTYFQNEAQLEKSRLLSDRFSAERPKGSFSTLEIQRTEQGDSAMYLCASSPSGSSTDTQYFGPGTRLTVL.

This clonotype was found a few times. The chain couples TRBV25-1 to TRBJ1-1; 8 nucleotides agree with TRBD1. The germline V gene encodes CDR1 MGHDK and CDR2 SYGVNS. The CDR3 is 15 amino acids. Losses at the gene ends were 2 bases for V and 3 bases for J; bases not matched to a gene: 5. The CDR3, as DNA: TGTGCCAGCAGTGAAACGGACAGGGTCCACACTGAAGCTTTCTTT. It codes for CASSETDRVHTEAFF.

The sample holds a few counts of this clonotype. V gene TRBV6-5 combines with J gene TRBJ2-5, with D perhaps matching TRBD2 (5 bases). Germline CDR1 and CDR2: MNHEY and SVGAGI. The CDR3 runs to 11 residues. Trimming removed 10 bases from V and 5 bases from J, with 11 bases in between. CDR3 DNA sequence: TGTGCCACCGCCGGCGGGGAGACCCAGTACTTC. It codes for CATAGGETQYF.

This clonotype occurred a few times. The gene calls are TRBV28 and TRBJ2-2; 10 bases map to TRBD2. From germline, CDR1 is MDHEN and CDR2 SYDVKM. CDR3 length: 17 residues. Trimming took 5 bases from V and 0 from J; bases not matched to a gene: 6. The CDR3 DNA is TGTGCCAGCAGTCCGTGGAGCGGGAGGGCGAACACCGGGGAGCTGTTTTTT. It yields the protein CASSPWSGRANTGELFF. Full variable domain (missing parts from reference TRBV28 and TRBJ2-2): DVKVTQSSRYLVKRTGEKVFLECVQDMDHENMFWYRQDPGLGLRLIYFSYDVKMKEKGDIPEGYSVSREKKERFSLILESASTNQTSMYLCASSPWSGRANTGELFFGEGSRLTVL.

In its sample, this clonotype was seen many times. At one of its ends the junction is not consistent with the germline gene, which may arise from a read error. V and J are TRBV5-1 and TRBJ2-2; 8 nucleotides agree with TRBD1. Germline V gene sequence: CDR1 SGHRS, CDR2 YFSETQ. CDR3 size: 14 residues. Here the CDR3 reads CASSLGQGTGELFF. The CDR3 DNA is TGTGCCAGCAGCCTCGGACAGGGCACCGGGGAGCTGTTTTTT.

The V and J genes are TRBV29-1 and TRBJ2-7, with TRBD2 matching 15 bases. V shed 8 bases, J shed 2 bases, and the junction held 10 bases outside the gene matches. Germline CDR1 reads SQVTM; CDR2 reads ANQGSEA. The CDR3 is 16 residues long. CDR3: CSIKSGLAGGPYEQYF. In DNA, the CDR3 is TGCAGCATTAAATCGGGACTAGCGGGAGGACCCTACGAGCAGTACTTC.

V gene TRBV6-2 or TRBV6-3 combines with J gene TRBJ2-1; D ambiguous. From germline, CDR1 is MNHEY and CDR2 SVGEGT. Trimming pared 0 bases from V and 8 bases from J, leaving 11 bases between. This CDR3 contains 14 residues. For the CDR3, the DNA is TGTGCCAGCAGTTACTCAGGGTTGCGCCATGAGCAGTTCTTC. As protein: CASSYSGLRHEQFF.

The chain uses TRBV10-3 and TRBJ2-1; D is perhaps TRBD2 (5 bases). Trimming cost V 0 bases and J 9 bases, with 9 bases left between them. The CDR3 is made up of 13 amino acids. Germline V gene sequence: CDR1 ENHRY, CDR2 SYGVKD. CDR3 nucleotides: TGTGCCATCAGTGAGTCTCCGGAGGTTGAGCAGTTCTTC. Residues: CAISESPEVEQFF.

The chain employs TRBV25-1 and TRBJ1-2, with D unresolved. V was pared by 6 bases and J by 8 bases, with 16 bases between. This CDR3 region has 13 residues. Germline CDR1 is MGHDK and CDR2 is SYGVNS. CDR3 bases: TGTGCCAGCAGGAAAGGAGGCCTTGGGGGCTACACCTTC. This codes for CASRKGGLGGYTF.

This clonotype was seen a few times. This CDR3 reads CATSDFRQGAGELFF. Written as DNA, the CDR3 is TGTGCCACCAGTGATTTTAGACAGGGGGCCGGGGAGCTGTTTTTT. The chain combines TRBV24-1 with TRBJ2-2; TRBD1 agrees at 9 bases. J lost 6 bases, V lost 1 base, and 2 bases had no gene match. The CDR3 runs 15 residues. Looked up from germline, CDR1 is KGHDR and CDR2 is SFDVKD.

The chain links TRBV29-1 to TRBJ2-7; tentatively, D is TRBD1 (7 bases). This CDR3 is built from 12 residues. Germline values: CDR1 SQVTM, CDR2 ANQGSEA. The V gene lost 8 bases and the J gene lost 1 base, with 12 bases spanning the gap. CDR3 amino acids: CSWRDSSYEQYF. In DNA, the CDR3 is TGCAGCTGGAGGGACAGTTCCTACGAGCAGTACTTC.

In this sample, this clonotype turned up a few times. This sequence joins TRBV3-1 and TRBJ2-3, with TRBD1 matching over 7 bases. CDR3 length: 15 residues. J gave up 4 bases and V 3 bases, and 7 bases lay outside the gene matches. Germline V gene data show CDR1 as LGHDT and CDR2 as YNNKEL (reference sequence). Here the CDR3 reads CASSQATGVADTQYF. The DNA for the CDR3 is TGTGCCAGCAGCCAGGCAACAGGGGTGGCAGATACGCAGTATTTT.

This chain joins TRBV19 and TRBJ2-1; the match to TRBD1 covers 8 bases. CDR1 is LNHDA, CDR2 SQIVND, per germline (reference sequence). CDR3 length: 14 residues. V trimming: 7 bases; J trimming: 7 bases; junction bases outside the gene matches: 9. CDR3 bases: TGTGCCAGTAAGGGGGACAGGCTTAGGAATGAGCAGTTCTTC. This encodes CASKGDRLRNEQFF.

This chain uses TRBV20-1 with TRBJ1-1, with D perhaps TRBD1 (6 bases). The CDR3 sequence is 15 residues long. From germline, CDR1 is DFQATT and CDR2 SNEGSKA (reference sequence). The V end lost 4 bases, the J end lost 2 bases, and 17 bases lay between the germline ends. CDR3 sequence reads: CSAIKGGIFNTEAFF. The CDR3 DNA is TGCAGTGCTATCAAGGGGGGGATTTTCAACACTGAAGCTTTCTTT.

The gene calls are TRBV6-5 and TRBJ2-7; 8 bases match TRBD2. The V gene's germline CDR1 is MNHEY and CDR2 SVGAGI. This CDR3 has 16 residues. V lost 2 bases to trimming and J lost 5 bases; unmatched junction nucleotides: 11. Written as DNA, the CDR3 is TGTGCCAGCAGTTACCTCCTCGGGCTAGCGGGCGACGAGCAGTACTTC. Its protein product is CASSYLLGLAGDEQYF.

This clonotype appeared a few times. This chain joins TRBV20-1 and TRBJ1-1, with D possibly matching TRBD1 (5 bases). The V and J ends lost 6 bases and 4 bases respectively, with 12 bases between them. CDR1 and CDR2 (germline): DFQATT, SNEGSKA (reference sequence). The CDR3 has 12 amino acids. This CDR3 is CSALRGGTEAFF. CDR3 DNA sequence: TGCAGTGCACTGCGGGGGGGCACTGAAGCTTTCTTT.

This chain connects TRBV7-9 to TRBJ2-2; D is uncertain. Per germline, CDR1 SEHNR and CDR2 FQNEAQ (reference sequence). The CDR3 length is 15 residues. Trimming left V 4 bases short and J 2 bases short, with 11 bases between. For the CDR3, the DNA is TGTGCCAGCAGCTCTTTGACGAGAAACACCGGGGAGCTGTTTTTT. Protein sequence: CASSSLTRNTGELFF.

In this sample, this clonotype turned up a few times. CDR3 sequence: CASSLVGTSESEQFF. CDR3 nucleotides: TGTGCCAGCAGCTTAGTAGGGACTAGCGAAAGTGAGCAGTTCTTC. J is TRBJ2-1 and V is TRBV11-3; 10 nucleotides agree with TRBD2. The trim removed 1 base at V and 9 bases at J, leaving 6 bases unmatched. The CDR3 is 15 residues long. Per the germline V gene, CDR1 is SGHNT and CDR2 is YENEEA.